The entry below describes one T cell receptor beta chain. This entry comes from a study of blood T cell repertoires in COVID-19. Study-level background: The origin of the acute and convalescent COVID-19 samples was the United States, Italy and Spain. T cells, B-cell-depleted T cells, or PBMCs provided the cDNA or gDNA that served as material.

In the original processing: Estimates of nucleated cell counts were drawn from the amplification of reference gene primers. Method: immunoSEQ multiplex PCR; TCRdb's copy keeps in-frame clones and lacks some. The V and J calls and clone size were taken over from that table, and D and trimming were inferred from the DNA. Altogether nearly 350,000 clones are present, around 87% being singletons, with the ten largest covering under 6.5%. Losses at the gene ends were 3 bases for V and 4 bases for J; bases not matched to a gene: 8. The CDR3 contains 17 residues. Looked up from germline, CDR1 is KGHDR and CDR2 is SFDVKD. Patients from Seattle were sampled longitudinally, starting during active infection.

The TCR sequence derives from a woman aged 50 to 60 with COVID-19, enrolled during active disease. V usage is TRBV24-1 and J usage is TRBJ2-3; TRBD2 matches at 11 bases. Sequenced: peripheral blood. CDR3 protein: CATSDAGTSGLSDTQYF. Written as DNA, the CDR3 is TGTGCCACCAGTGATGCTGGGACTAGCGGTCTTTCAGATACGCAGTATTTT.